The present entry profiles one T cell receptor (beta chain) with its context. Profiling relied on immunoSEQ multiplex PCR, and the TCRdb table lists in-frame clones only, not all of them. Of 7,500 to 10,000 clones in the sample, less than 80% were seen once. These data come from a study of graft-versus-host responses after intestinal transplantation. The CDR3 has 13 amino acids. CDR1 and CDR2 (germline): KGHSY, FQNENV. Lymphocytes (intraepithelial and lamina propria) were released by processing the graft tissue. This TCR was recovered from a human patient who received an intestinal transplant, so some T cells may come from the graft donor. The V gene is TRBV16, the J gene TRBJ2-5, with 8 bases aligning to TRBD1. The J call may be faulty, since TRBJ2-7 better matches the DNA end. The specimen comprised ileum tissue, sampled approximately 530 days after intestinal transplant. CDR3 loop: CASSSPDRDEQYF. The CDR3 DNA sequence: TGTGCCAGCAGCTCCCCGGACAGGGACGAGCAGTACTTC.